The 18 T cell receptor beta chains presented below share a single source sample, sequenced in a study of blood T cell repertoires in COVID-19. Profiled with immunoSEQ multiplex PCR; TCRdb holds only in-frame clones, not every one. This sample carries roughly 260,000 clones, approximately 85% of them seen once, and the ten largest clones take around 4.7%. Sequencing was done on a sample of peripheral blood. These receptor sequences come from a woman in her seventies with acute or convalescent COVID-19.

The V gene is TRBV12-3 or TRBV12-4, the J gene TRBJ1-1; D is perhaps TRBD1 (6 bases). V lost 1 base to trimming and J lost 11 bases, with 11 bases between them. This CDR3 spans 12 amino acids. Written as DNA, the CDR3 is TGTGCCAGCAGTTTAGTAGGGGGATGGGCTTTCTTT. As protein: CASSLVGGWAFF.

A few counts support this clone. This rearrangement joins TRBV2 to TRBJ1-1; D not certain. CDR3 size: 14 residues. Germline V gives CDR1 SNHLY, CDR2 FYNNEI. V was cut by 2 bases and J by 5 bases, with 12 bases left in between. The CDR3 loop reads CASSENEGWTEAFF. The DNA of the CDR3 is TGTGCCAGCAGTGAAAACGAGGGTTGGACTGAAGCTTTCTTT. Full variable domain (outside the CDR3, taken from reference TRBV2 and TRBJ1-1): EPEVTQTPSHQVTQMGQEVILRCVPISNHLYFYWYRQILGQKVEFLVSFYNNEISEKSEIFDDQFSVERPDGSNFTLKIRSTKLEDSAMYFCASSENEGWTEAFFGQGTRLTVV.

The chain employs TRBV19 and TRBJ2-2; 8 positions agree with TRBD1. With 7 bases clipped from V and 4 bases from J, the junction kept 8 bases outside the gene matches. The CDR3 contains 15 residues. Per germline, CDR1 LNHDA and CDR2 SQIVND (reference sequence). The CDR3 region is CASTRTGIFTGELFF. The CDR3 DNA is TGTGCCAGTACCAGGACAGGGATATTCACCGGGGAGCTGTTTTTT. The full variable domain, its missing parts supplied by reference TRBV19 and TRBJ2-2, is DGGITQSPKYLFRKEGQNVTLSCEQNLNHDAMYWYRQDPGQGLRLIYYSQIVNDFQKGDIAEGYSVSREKKESFPLTVTSAQKNPTAFYLCASTRTGIFTGELFFGEGSRLTVL.

The genes are TRBV29-1 and TRBJ1-6, with 11 bases fitting TRBD1. V was pared by 6 bases and J by 9 bases, with 4 bases of the junction left unmatched. The germline V gene encodes CDR1 SQVTM and CDR2 ANQGSEA. The CDR3 runs 13 residues. In DNA form, the CDR3 reads TGCAGCGTGGGGGGGACAGGGGGTTCACCCCTCCACTTT. This gives the protein CSVGGTGGSPLHF.

V usage is TRBV19 and J usage is TRBJ2-7, with D perhaps matching TRBD1 (6 bases). Germline V gene sequence: CDR1 LNHDA, CDR2 SQIVND (reference sequence). V was clipped by 5 bases and J by 4 bases, with 18 bases between them. CDR3 length equals 15 residues. CDR3 sequence (DNA): TGTGCCAGTAGTTTCACGAACGACAGGAAATACGAGCAGTACTTC. This gives the protein CASSFTNDRKYEQYF.

The chain employs TRBV5-1 and TRBJ2-7; TRBD1 aligns across 8 bases. Germline V gene data show CDR1 as SGHRS and CDR2 as YFSETQ. V trimming: 0 bases; J trimming: 0 bases; junction bases outside the gene matches: 2. The CDR3 has 15 residues. CDR3 loop: CASSLVTGGSYEQYF. The DNA for the CDR3 is TGCGCCAGCAGCTTGGTAACAGGGGGCTCCTACGAGCAGTACTTC. Filled out from reference TRBV5-1 and TRBJ2-7, the complete variable domain reads KAGVTQTPRYLIKTRGQQVTLSCSPISGHRSVSWYQQTPGQGLQFLFEYFSETQRNKGNFPGRFSGRQFSNSRSEMNVSTLELGDSALYLCASSLVTGGSYEQYFGPGTRLTVT.

The rearrangement uses TRBV5-1 and TRBJ2-7, with TRBD1 matching 8 bases. In germline, CDR1 is SGHRS, CDR2 YFSETQ. With 0 bases clipped from V and 4 bases from J, the junction kept 12 bases outside the gene matches. This CDR3 contains 17 residues. This CDR3 is CASSLAAIGRGPYEQYF. As DNA, the CDR3 is TGCGCCAGCAGCTTGGCCGCTATAGGCAGGGGGCCGTACGAGCAGTACTTC.

V is TRBV19 and J is TRBJ2-5; 11 positions agree with TRBD1. This CDR3 has 14 amino acids. With 5 bases clipped from V and 7 bases from J, the junction kept 6 bases outside the gene matches. Germline CDR1 and CDR2: LNHDA and SQIVND (reference sequence). CDR3 coding DNA: TGTGCCAGTAGTGCCTTCGGGACAGGGGGGACCCAGTACTTC. Its protein product is CASSAFGTGGTQYF.

About this clone: This same CDR3 is encoded by further DNA sequences in the sample. The rearrangement joins TRBV30 to TRBJ1-5; 10 positions agree with TRBD1. Germline V CDR1 and CDR2: GTSNPN, SVGIG (reference sequence). The CDR3 runs 22 residues. V was pared by 0 bases and J by 0 bases, with 20 bases of the junction left unmatched. CDR3 in DNA: TGTGCCTGGAGTGTAAAGCGGGGTCACGACAGGGGGCTCACATATAGCAATCAGCCCCAGCATTTT. Amino acid sequence: CAWSVKRGHDRGLTYSNQPQHF.

The chain couples TRBV2 to TRBJ2-1; 7 nucleotides agree with TRBD2. With V trimmed by 4 bases and J by 1 base, 4 bases remained unmatched. Germline V gene sequence: CDR1 SNHLY, CDR2 FYNNEI. The CDR3 length is 15 residues. The CDR3 region is CASSGGSGSYNEQFF. In nucleotides, the CDR3 is TGTGCCAGCAGTGGTGGTAGCGGGTCCTACAATGAGCAGTTCTTC.

The chain has TRBV6-2 or TRBV6-3 and TRBJ1-2; D gene uncertain. The CDR3 consists of 12 residues. Germline V CDR1 and CDR2: MNHEY, SVGEGT. The germline V and J ends were trimmed by 0 bases and 9 bases, with 8 bases remaining between them. The CDR3: CASSYSTSRYTF. CDR3 in DNA: TGTGCCAGCAGTTACTCGACTTCCCGCTACACCTTC.

CDR3 residues: CASSLAYRGWTNEKLFF. CDR3 bases: TGTGCCAGCAGCTTAGCCTACAGGGGGTGGACTAATGAAAAACTGTTTTTT. J is TRBJ1-4 and V is TRBV7-9; 8 positions match TRBD1. CDR3 size: 17 residues. CDR1 is SEHNR, CDR2 FQNEAQ, per germline (reference sequence). V dropped 0 bases and J dropped 2; count of bases not matched to a gene: 5. Variable domain in full (rest from reference TRBV7-9 and TRBJ1-4): DTGVSQNPRHKITKRGQNVTFRCDPISEHNRLYWYRQTLGQGPEFLTYFQNEAQLEKSRLLSDRFSAERPKGSFSTLEIQRTEQGDSAMYLCASSLAYRGWTNEKLFFGSGTQLSVL.

The chain links TRBV7-2 to TRBJ2-3, with TRBD2 matching over 15 bases. Losses at the gene ends were 5 bases for V and 5 bases for J; bases not matched to a gene: 5. The germline V gene encodes CDR1 SGHTA and CDR2 FQGNSA. The CDR3 spans 16 residues. CDR3 in DNA: TGTGCCAGCAGCCTGGGACTAGCGGGGGGTCTAGATACGCAGTATTTT. Translation: CASSLGLAGGLDTQYF.

The V gene is TRBV2, the J gene TRBJ1-5; the D is unclear. CDR1 is SNHLY and CDR2 is FYNNEI in the germline V gene. This CDR3 has 13 residues. V lost 5 bases and J lost 6, with 11 bases in between. CDR3 in DNA: TGTGCCAGCAGTCCAACAGACCCTCAGCCCCAGCATTTT. Amino acid sequence: CASSPTDPQPQHF. The variable domain in full, with the rest retrieved from reference TRBV2 and TRBJ1-5, is EPEVTQTPSHQVTQMGQEVILRCVPISNHLYFYWYRQILGQKVEFLVSFYNNEISEKSEIFDDQFSVERPDGSNFTLKIRSTKLEDSAMYFCASSPTDPQPQHFGDGTRLSIL.

The chain recombines TRBV4-3 with TRBJ1-6; no definite D call. Germline values: CDR1 LGHNA, CDR2 YSLEER. The CDR3 is 15 amino acids. Trimming removed 1 base at V and 10 bases at J, with 14 bases between. For the CDR3, the DNA is TGCGCCAGCAGCCAAGTGAGGGAGGGCAGATCACCCCTCCACTTT. Encoded protein: CASSQVREGRSPLHF.

V usage is TRBV5-1 and J usage is TRBJ2-7; D might be TRBD1 (5 bases). CDR3 size: 13 residues. Trimming cost V 1 base and J 3 bases, with 8 bases left between them. Germline values: CDR1 SGHRS, CDR2 YFSETQ. The CDR3 nucleotides are TGCGCCAGCAGCTTGAGGACAAACTACGAGCAGTACTTC. This codes for CASSLRTNYEQYF.

A single count supports this clone. The chain is built from TRBV28 and TRBJ1-5, with D hard to call. This CDR3 comprises 15 residues. V was cut by 6 bases and J by 2 bases, with 14 bases left in between. Germline CDR1 is MDHEN and CDR2 is SYDVKM. The DNA of the CDR3 is TGTGCCAGCAGGACCGAGGGAATCGGCAATCAGCCCCAGCATTTT. It is translated as CASRTEGIGNQPQHF.

The CDR3 is CASRPGQLSYEQYF. The DNA of the CDR3 is TGTGCCAGCAGACCCGGACAGCTCAGCTACGAGCAGTACTTC. The chain employs TRBV28 and TRBJ2-7; tentative D call: TRBD1 (6 bases). Trimming took off 6 bases at V and 3 bases at J, with 15 bases between the two ends. This CDR3 is 14 amino acids long. Germline CDR1 reads MDHEN; CDR2 reads SYDVKM.